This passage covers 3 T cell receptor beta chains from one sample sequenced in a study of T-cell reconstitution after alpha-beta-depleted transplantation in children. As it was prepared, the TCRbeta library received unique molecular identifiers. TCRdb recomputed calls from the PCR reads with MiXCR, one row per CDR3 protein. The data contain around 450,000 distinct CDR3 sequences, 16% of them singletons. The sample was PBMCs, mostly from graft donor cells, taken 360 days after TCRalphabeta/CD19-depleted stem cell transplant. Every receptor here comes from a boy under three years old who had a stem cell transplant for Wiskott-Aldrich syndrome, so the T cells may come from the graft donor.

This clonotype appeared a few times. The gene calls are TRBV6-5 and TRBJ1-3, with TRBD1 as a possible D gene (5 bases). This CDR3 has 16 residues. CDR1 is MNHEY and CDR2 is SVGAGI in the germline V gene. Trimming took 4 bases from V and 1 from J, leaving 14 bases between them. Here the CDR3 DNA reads TGTGCCAGCAGTTTCCCTCCTGACAGTTCTGGAAACACCATATATTTT. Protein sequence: CASSFPPDSSGNTIYF.

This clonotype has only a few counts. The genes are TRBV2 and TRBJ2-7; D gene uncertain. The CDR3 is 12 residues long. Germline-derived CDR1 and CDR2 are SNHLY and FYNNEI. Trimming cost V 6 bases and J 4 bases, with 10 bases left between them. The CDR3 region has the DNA TGTGCCAGCAGCGAAATCTCTTACGAGCAGTACTTC. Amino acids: CASSEISYEQYF.

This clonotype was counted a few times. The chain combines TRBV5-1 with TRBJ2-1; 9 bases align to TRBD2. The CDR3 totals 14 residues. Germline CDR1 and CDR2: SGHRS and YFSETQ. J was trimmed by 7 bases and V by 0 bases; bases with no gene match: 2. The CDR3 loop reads CASSLGGGENEQFF. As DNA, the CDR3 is TGCGCCAGCAGCTTGGGCGGGGGGGAGAATGAGCAGTTCTTC.